Presented here are 26 T cell receptor beta chains from one specimen sequenced in a study of T cell responses to AZD1222 COVID-19 vaccine. The table came from immunoSEQ multiplex PCR; TCRdb's copy has only in-frame clones and leaves some out. Counted here are about 160,000 clones, 88% occurring once; the ten biggest clones make up around 5.2%. The material was peripheral blood, obtained on day 0 of AZD1222 vaccination. The receptors stem from an adult in good health.

The V and J genes are TRBV19 and TRBJ2-3, with 9 positions matching TRBD2. The CDR3 has 15 amino acids. Germline CDR1 reads LNHDA; CDR2 reads SQIVND (reference sequence). The J segment lost 5 bases and the V segment lost 2 bases, leaving 5 bases of the junction unmatched. The CDR3, as DNA: TGTGCCAGTAGTATAATAGCGGGGGATAGAGATACGCAGTATTTT. It is translated as CASSIIAGDRDTQYF.

The rearrangement links TRBV21-1 to TRBJ1-2. TRBV21-1 is a listed pseudogene. The CDR3 is made up of 16 amino acids. The CDR3 DNA reads TGTGCCAGCAGCAAATTCCCCCCCCGCGGCAGAGATGGCTACACCTTC. Its protein product is CASSKFPPRGRDGYTF.

This clone was detected only once. V gene TRBV7-2 combines with J gene TRBJ1-6; D call uncertain. The germline gives CDR1 SGHTA, CDR2 FQGNSA. V shed 3 bases and J shed 0 bases, with 6 bases lying between them. The length of the CDR3 is 15 residues. The CDR3 sequence: CASSFPRSYNSPLHF. CDR3 DNA: TGTGCCAGCAGCTTCCCCCGCTCCTATAATTCACCCCTCCACTTT.

The chain couples TRBV2 to TRBJ2-1, with D unclear. The V gene's germline CDR1 is SNHLY and CDR2 FYNNEI. The CDR3 runs 15 residues. V was trimmed by 3 bases and J by 0 bases, leaving 9 bases between them. The CDR3 is CASSEMSSSYNEQFF. CDR3 DNA: TGTGCCAGCAGTGAGATGAGTAGCTCCTACAATGAGCAGTTCTTC.

The rearrangement links TRBV4-3 to TRBJ2-6; the D is unclear. This CDR3 has 15 amino acids. Germline CDR1 LGHNA, CDR2 YSLEER. V dropped 2 bases and J dropped 0 bases, with 5 bases sitting between them. The CDR3 DNA is TGCGCCAGCAGCCAATCGTCCTCTGGGGCCAACGTCCTGACTTTC. Translation gives CASSQSSSGANVLTF.

This chain joins TRBV30 and TRBJ1-1; D may be TRBD1 (6 bases). Trimming stripped 0 bases from V and 0 bases from J, with 20 bases between. Germline assignment: CDR1 GTSNPN and CDR2 SVGIG (reference sequence). The CDR3 sequence is 18 residues long. This CDR3 is CAWSVGGRGLPLNTEAFF. The DNA of the CDR3 is TGTGCCTGGAGTGTCGGGGGCCGGGGGCTACCACTGAACACTGAAGCTTTCTTT.

The chain couples TRBV4-2 to TRBJ2-7, with D uncertain. The V end was cut by 0 bases, the J end by 2 bases, with 14 bases between. The CDR3 runs 16 residues. Germline CDR1 LGHNA, CDR2 YNFKEQ. The DNA of the CDR3 is TGTGCCAGCAGCCAAGAAATGTGGGCAGCACCCTACGAGCAGTACTTC. Its protein is CASSQEMWAAPYEQYF.

The rearrangement uses TRBV19 and TRBJ2-5, with D maybe TRBD1 (6 bases). Germline lookup yields CDR1 LNHDA and CDR2 SQIVND (reference sequence). V was trimmed by 3 bases and J by 4 bases, leaving 12 bases between them. CDR3 length equals 14 residues. The CDR3 coding sequence is TGTGCCAGTAGTATGCAGGGGTGGGGAGAGACCCAGTACTTC. Encoded protein: CASSMQGWGETQYF. The entire variable domain, with the rest obtained from reference TRBV19 and TRBJ2-5, is as follows: DGGITQSPKYLFRKEGQNVTLSCEQNLNHDAMYWYRQDPGQGLRLIYYSQIVNDFQKGDIAEGYSVSREKKESFPLTVTSAQKNPTAFYLCASSMQGWGETQYFGPGTRLLVL.

The chain combines TRBV28 with TRBJ2-1, with D possibly matching TRBD2 (5 bases). The CDR3 has 13 residues. Germline V gene sequence: CDR1 MDHEN, CDR2 SYDVKM. Trimming cost V 5 bases and J 4 bases, with 9 bases left between them. CDR3 in amino acids: CASSTTIYNEQFF. The CDR3 region has the DNA TGTGCCAGCAGTACGACTATTTACAATGAGCAGTTCTTC.

This rearrangement joins TRBV7-8 to TRBJ2-7; D not certain. The CDR3 is 13 residues long. The germline gives CDR1 SGHVS, CDR2 FQNEAQ. V lost 5 bases and J 6 bases, leaving 14 bases between the germline ends. The CDR3 nucleotides are TGTGCCAGCAGCCCCACTCGGCCGGGCGAGCAGTACTTC. It is translated as CASSPTRPGEQYF.

This chain connects TRBV7-9 to TRBJ2-5; D remains ambiguous. This CDR3 contains 14 residues. Germline loops: CDR1 SEHNR, CDR2 FQNEAQ (reference sequence). V lost 5 bases and J lost 1, with 11 bases in between. CDR3 DNA sequence: TGTGCCAGCAGCGACACGGGCTTCCAAGAGACCCAGTACTTC. This codes for CASSDTGFQETQYF. Drawing the rest from reference TRBV7-9 and TRBJ2-5, the complete variable domain is DTGVSQNPRHKITKRGQNVTFRCDPISEHNRLYWYRQTLGQGPEFLTYFQNEAQLEKSRLLSDRFSAERPKGSFSTLEIQRTEQGDSAMYLCASSDTGFQETQYFGPGTRLLVL.

The V gene is TRBV7-2, the J gene TRBJ2-5; 9 bases align to TRBD1. The CDR3 runs 18 residues. J gave up 2 bases and V 1 base, and 11 bases lay outside the gene matches. Looked up from germline, CDR1 is SGHTA and CDR2 is FQGNSA. The CDR3 spells CASSLGQEDRGKQETQYF. CDR3 coding DNA: TGTGCCAGCAGCTTAGGGCAGGAGGACAGGGGCAAACAAGAGACCCAGTACTTC.

DNA for the CDR3: TGCAGTGCTAGAGGAAGCTACACCTTC. Its translation: CSARGSYTF. This rearrangement joins TRBV20-1 to TRBJ1-2; D is uncertain. Trimming removed 1 base from V and 9 bases from J, with 3 bases in between. Germline V gene lookup returns CDR1 DFQATT and CDR2 SNEGSKA (reference sequence). CDR3 length: 9 residues.

The chain couples TRBV9 to TRBJ1-4, with a tentative D call TRBD1 (6 bases). This CDR3 is built from 14 residues. Per germline, CDR1 SGDLS and CDR2 YYNGEE. Trimming cost V 3 bases and J 5 bases, with 11 bases left between them. The CDR3 loop is CASSAGQYNEKLFF. In DNA form, the CDR3 reads TGTGCCAGCAGCGCTGGACAGTACAATGAAAAACTGTTTTTT.

This chain joins TRBV7-2 and TRBJ2-7, with D hard to call. Germline V CDR1 and CDR2: SGHTA, FQGNSA. The germline V and J ends were trimmed by 5 bases and 3 bases, with 8 bases remaining between them. This CDR3 contains 12 residues. The CDR3 bases are TGTGCCAGCAGCGAAGGGATCTACGAGCAGTACTTC. Its translation is CASSEGIYEQYF.

This sequence joins TRBV5-4 and TRBJ1-2, with TRBD1 as a possible D gene (6 bases). CDR1 is SGHNT, CDR2 YYREEE, per germline (reference sequence). The ends were cut back, 5 bases at V and 2 bases at J, with 16 bases in the middle. The CDR3 has 15 residues. The CDR3 DNA is TGTGCCAGCAGGGGGGCGGGCGAGGGGAACTATGGCTACACCTTC. As protein: CASRGAGEGNYGYTF. Full variable domain (rest looked up from reference TRBV5-4 and TRBJ1-2): ETGVTQSPTHLIKTRGQQVTLRCSSQSGHNTVSWYQQALGQGPQFIFQYYREEENGRGNFPPRFSGLQFPNYSSELNVNALELDDSALYLCASRGAGEGNYGYTFGSGTRLTVV.

The chain couples TRBV7-9 to TRBJ2-6; D might be TRBD1 (5 bases). Germline CDR1 is SEHNR and CDR2 is FQNEAQ (reference sequence). Between the trimmed V and J ends, which lost 3 bases and 18 bases, there was a span of 18 bases. The CDR3 is 13 residues long. The CDR3 DNA is TGTGCCAGCAGCTTTCAAACCCTGGAAGGGGCGACTTTC. It is translated as CASSFQTLEGATF.

This rearrangement joins TRBV6-5 to TRBJ1-1, with 7 bases fitting TRBD1. The trim removed 4 bases at V and 10 bases at J, leaving 9 bases unmatched. The germline CDR1 and CDR2 sequences are MNHEY and SVGAGI. This CDR3 has 13 amino acids. This chain's CDR3 is CASSSRGGRSAFF. In DNA, the CDR3 is TGTGCCAGCAGTTCCAGGGGGGGGCGCTCAGCTTTCTTT.

This chain links TRBV4-3 with TRBJ2-2; 7 nucleotides match TRBD1. CDR3 length: 15 amino acids. The V and J ends lost 4 bases and 7 bases, in that order; junction bases with no gene match: 9. In germline, CDR1 is LGHNA, CDR2 YSLEER. CDR3 DNA: TGCGCCAGCAGCCCCCACAGGGGATACGGCGGGGAGCTGTTTTTT. This sequence encodes CASSPHRGYGGELFF.

This clone occurred once. The chain has TRBV9 and TRBJ1-2; the D is unclear. V was cut by 1 base and J by 0 bases, with 7 bases left in between. This CDR3 spans 14 amino acids. The germline V gene encodes CDR1 SGDLS and CDR2 YYNGEE. The CDR3 region has the DNA TGTGCCAGCAGCGTAATGACGTCTAACTATGGCTACACCTTC. Amino acids: CASSVMTSNYGYTF.

The chain combines TRBV30 with TRBJ1-1; D uncertain. CDR3 length: 14 residues. Trimming stripped 4 bases from V and 0 bases from J, with 12 bases between. Germline V lookup: CDR1 GTSNPN, CDR2 SVGIG (reference sequence). The CDR3 reads CAWNQYSVNTEAFF. In DNA form, the CDR3 reads TGTGCCTGGAACCAATATTCAGTGAACACTGAAGCTTTCTTT.

Note on this clone: Other DNA sequences in the sample encode the same CDR3. The chain has TRBV28 and TRBJ1-2; D is unresolved. Trimming removed 2 bases from V and 1 base from J, with 11 bases in between. This CDR3 is 15 amino acids long. Germline V gene lookup returns CDR1 MDHEN and CDR2 SYDVKM. The CDR3 DNA follows: TGTGCCAGCAGTTTAGTGGGAGCGGGTAACTATGGCTACACCTTC. As protein: CASSLVGAGNYGYTF.

This clone appeared a few times. CDR3 amino acids: CASSLGLAPYNEQFF. In DNA form, the CDR3 reads TGTGCCAGCAGCTTGGGACTAGCGCCCTACAATGAGCAGTTCTTC. The genes are TRBV7-9 and TRBJ2-1; 10 nucleotides line up with TRBD2. CDR1 and CDR2 (germline): SEHNR, FQNEAQ (reference sequence). Trimming cost V 3 bases and J 2 bases; bases outside gene matches: 1. This CDR3 spans 15 amino acids.

This clone was seen a handful of times. The chain joins TRBV9 to TRBJ2-4, with D perhaps TRBD2 (5 bases). The germline V gene has CDR1 SGDLS and CDR2 YYNGEE. CDR3 size: 16 residues. Trimming shortened V by 0 bases and J by 0 bases, and 10 bases separated the two germline ends. The CDR3 sequence: CASSVGRTLAKNIQYF. Written as DNA, the CDR3 is TGTGCCAGCAGCGTAGGGCGGACTCTAGCCAAAAACATTCAGTACTTC.

This rearrangement joins TRBV9 to TRBJ2-5; 8 bases map to TRBD2. This CDR3 is built from 14 residues. With V trimmed by 3 bases and J by 5 bases, 6 bases remained unmatched. Per germline, CDR1 SGDLS and CDR2 YYNGEE. The CDR3 DNA reads as TGTGCCAGCAGCGCGGGGGGGCGGTTTGAGACCCAGTACTTC. It is translated as CASSAGGRFETQYF. Variable domain in full (rest from reference TRBV9 and TRBJ2-5): DSGVTQTPKHLITATGQRVTLRCSPRSGDLSVYWYQQSLDQGLQFLIQYYNGEERAKGNILERFSAQQFPDLHSELNLSSLELGDSALYFCASSAGGRFETQYFGPGTRLLVL.

The chain uses TRBV9 and TRBJ2-3; no clear D. The length of the CDR3 is 15 residues. Trimming took off 0 bases at V and 0 bases at J, with 8 bases between the two ends. Looked up from germline, CDR1 is SGDLS and CDR2 is YYNGEE. The CDR3 sequence is CASSVDGHSTDTQYF. Written as DNA, the CDR3 is TGTGCCAGCAGCGTAGACGGCCACAGCACAGATACGCAGTATTTT.